The T cell receptor beta chain described here comes from a study of shared clonotypes between healthy human individuals. About this clone itself: Its antigen is undetermined.

The assay was carried out at the deep level. TCRdb keeps only in-frame clones here, not all; method: immunoSEQ multiplex PCR. The sample records roughly 2.1 million clones, under 95% being singletons. In the naive CD8 group, cells lacked CD45RO and were positively selected for CCR7, so terminally differentiated effector memory CD45RA+ cells were left out. Everyone who donated was a Caucasian adult who lived in Nashville, Tennessee. Study-wide points: On the whole, naive subsets had larger estimated richness than memory subsets had.

The specimen sequenced was naive CD8+ T cells from PBMCs. This clonotype originated in a young man in good health. Some clones in this sample may be carry-over from other donors' samples.

The CDR3 spells CASSLAGTGAIYEQYF. The CDR3 nucleotides read TGTGCCAGCAGCCTTGCTGGGACAGGGGCGATCTACGAGCAGTACTTC. The chain links TRBV11-2 to TRBJ2-7, with 10 nucleotides matching TRBD1. The CDR3 is 16 amino acids. Trimming at V came to 5 bases and at J to 3 bases, leaving 10 bases not matched to a gene. From germline, CDR1 is SGHAT and CDR2 FQNNGV.